The 21 T cell receptor beta chains reported below all come from one sample, sequenced in a study of T cell responses to AZD1222 COVID-19 vaccine. Sequencing was performed with immunoSEQ multiplex PCR; in TCRdb, only in-frame clones are kept and a portion is missing. The data hold 35,000 to 45,000 clones, with roughly 84% observed a single time. The sequences come from peripheral blood, collected 28 days after the second AZD1222 dose. These receptors all stem from an adult who received the AZD1222 COVID-19 vaccine.

The chain is built from TRBV27 and TRBJ1-5; D gene uncertain. Trimming left V 3 bases short and J 3 bases short, with 3 bases between. The germline V gene has CDR1 MNHEY and CDR2 SMNVEV (reference sequence). The CDR3 sequence is 12 residues long. CDR3 bases: TGTGCCAGCAGTTTCCCCAATCAGCCCCAGCATTTT. It encodes CASSFPNQPQHF.

The chain is built from TRBV7-9 and TRBJ2-2, with D hard to call. This CDR3 has 13 amino acids. Trimming shortened V by 1 base and J by 4 bases, and 4 bases separated the two germline ends. Germline CDR1 SEHNR, CDR2 FQNEAQ (reference sequence). DNA of the CDR3: TGTGCCAGCAGCTTAGGTTCCACCGGGGAGCTGTTTTTT. Translating gives CASSLGSTGELFF.

V usage is TRBV5-1 and J usage is TRBJ1-6; D not certain. Between the trimmed V and J ends, which lost 1 base and 9 bases, there was a span of 8 bases. CDR1 is SGHRS and CDR2 is YFSETQ in the germline V gene. The CDR3 extends over 13 amino acids. CDR3 nucleotides: TGCGCCAGCAGCTTGTTAGCGGGTTCACCCCTCCACTTT. This sequence encodes CASSLLAGSPLHF.

This CDR3 reads CASSVSRTGLNTGELFF. CDR3 sequence (DNA): TGTGCCAGCAGCGTCTCCAGGACAGGTCTGAACACCGGGGAGCTGTTTTTT. This chain connects TRBV9 to TRBJ2-2; 7 bases match TRBD1. The germline CDR1 and CDR2 sequences are SGDLS and YYNGEE. V dropped 2 bases and J dropped 1; count of bases not matched to a gene: 8. This CDR3 is built from 17 residues.

The rearrangement links TRBV3-1 (or the pseudogene TRBV3-2) to TRBJ2-7; either TRBD1 or TRBD2 may fit D (5 bases each). The germline V gene has CDR1 LGHDT and CDR2 YNNKEL (reference sequence). CDR3 length equals 13 residues. Trimming left V 4 bases short and J 3 bases short, with 10 bases between. The CDR3 bases are TGTGCCAGCAGCCCCGGGACGGTCTACGAGCAGTACTTC. It codes for CASSPGTVYEQYF.

J is TRBJ1-1 and V is TRBV2; no definite D call. With 5 bases removed from V and 5 bases from J, the gap between germline ends came to 6 bases. The CDR3 loop spans 11 amino acids. Germline V gives CDR1 SNHLY, CDR2 FYNNEI. The CDR3 loop is CASSPMTEAFF. The CDR3 DNA is TGTGCCAGCAGTCCCATGACTGAAGCTTTCTTT.

The chain combines TRBV7-9 with TRBJ1-6; tentative D call: TRBD1 (5 bases). This CDR3 has 15 amino acids. The germline V gene has CDR1 SEHNR and CDR2 FQNEAQ (reference sequence). The V end lost 4 bases, the J end lost 5 bases, and 12 bases lay between the germline ends. The CDR3 sequence is CASSSLGHDNSPLHF. For the CDR3, the DNA is TGTGCCAGCAGCTCGCTCGGACACGATAATTCACCCCTCCACTTT.

The chain links TRBV27 to TRBJ1-2; 8 nucleotides match TRBD1. The CDR3 totals 13 residues. The V gene end was trimmed by 3 bases and the J gene end by 8 bases; junction bases not matched to a gene: 5. CDR1 and CDR2 (germline): MNHEY, SMNVEV (reference sequence). CDR3 bases: TGTGCCAGCAGTTTGCCAACAGGGGGGGGCTACACCTTC. Protein product: CASSLPTGGGYTF.

The chain joins TRBV19 to TRBJ2-7; tentatively, D is TRBD1 (6 bases). Trimming removed 5 bases from V and 2 bases from J, with 16 bases in between. The CDR3 length is 15 residues. Germline CDR1 is LNHDA and CDR2 is SQIVND (reference sequence). The CDR3 DNA is TGTGCCAGTAGTCCCACCGATGGGGGCACCTACGAGCAGTACTTC. Translated: CASSPTDGGTYEQYF.

V is TRBV2 and J is TRBJ2-4; perhaps TRBD1 as D (6 bases). V shed 3 bases and J shed 4 bases, with 13 bases lying between them. Per germline, CDR1 SNHLY and CDR2 FYNNEI. CDR3 length equals 15 residues. DNA of the CDR3: TGTGCCAGCAGTGACTTCGGGCAGGGGAAAAACATTCAGTACTTC. It yields the protein CASSDFGQGKNIQYF.

This sequence joins TRBV7-8 and TRBJ2-7; D gene unclear. The germline gives CDR1 SGHVS, CDR2 FQNEAQ. This CDR3 region has 13 residues. V was clipped by 1 base and J by 0 bases, with 4 bases between them. This chain's CDR3 is CASSLDSSYEQYF. The CDR3 DNA is TGTGCCAGCAGCTTAGACAGCTCCTACGAGCAGTACTTC.

This clone has only one observation. The CDR3 bases are TGTGCCAGCAGCCAACGACAGGGTAGGGAGCAGTACTTC. Its protein is CASSQRQGREQYF. The chain employs TRBV3-1 (or the pseudogene TRBV3-2) and TRBJ2-7; 7 bases agree with TRBD1. Germline V CDR1 and CDR2: LGHDT, YNNKEL (reference sequence). This CDR3 is built from 13 residues. The V gene end was trimmed by 2 bases and the J gene end by 7 bases; junction bases not matched to a gene: 5.

The rearrangement links TRBV10-2 to TRBJ1-2; 12 nucleotides agree with TRBD1. The CDR3 runs 16 residues. V dropped 6 bases and J dropped 0; count of bases not matched to a gene: 5. Germline lookup yields CDR1 WSHSY and CDR2 SAAADI. The CDR3 loop is CASSGGQGAANYGYTF. In DNA form, the CDR3 reads TGCGCCAGCAGCGGGGGACAGGGGGCCGCTAACTATGGCTACACCTTC.

V is TRBV7-6 and J is TRBJ1-3; D uncertain. Germline assignment: CDR1 SGHVS and CDR2 FNYEAQ. The CDR3 is 16 amino acids. V was clipped by 0 bases and J by 0 bases, with 9 bases between them. CDR3: CASSLANSRSGNTIYF. CDR3 nucleotides: TGTGCCAGCAGCTTAGCGAACAGCCGCTCTGGAAACACCATATATTTT.

The sample holds one count of this clone. The chain uses TRBV10-3 and TRBJ1-2; 7 nucleotides align to TRBD1. This CDR3 has 15 residues. Germline trimming cut 4 bases from V and 0 bases from J; bases unmatched to any gene: 5. Germline V lookup: CDR1 ENHRY, CDR2 SYGVKD. The CDR3 nucleotides read TGTGCCATCAGTGGGGGACAGCAAGCTAACTATGGCTACACCTTC. It is translated as CAISGGQQANYGYTF.

CDR3 in amino acids: CASRGSEGTEAFF. In DNA form, the CDR3 reads TGTGCCAGCAGGGGGTCGGAGGGAACTGAAGCTTTCTTT. V gene TRBV12-3 or TRBV12-4 combines with J gene TRBJ1-1; D not resolved. The CDR3 has 13 amino acids. The V end was cut by 6 bases, the J end by 5 bases, with 13 bases between.

The V and J genes are TRBV5-1 and TRBJ2-3; D is perhaps TRBD2 (5 bases). Deletions cut 5 bases from V and 0 bases from J, with 13 bases between. The length of the CDR3 is 15 residues. The germline V gene encodes CDR1 SGHRS and CDR2 YFSETQ. The CDR3 spells CASRRRAGSTDTQYF. The CDR3 nucleotides are TGCGCCAGCAGACGGCGGGCGGGTAGCACAGATACGCAGTATTTT.

The chain combines TRBV7-9 with TRBJ2-5; TRBD2 matches at 12 bases. V lost 2 bases, J lost 5 bases, and 6 bases stayed unmatched. The CDR3 consists of 16 residues. The V gene's germline CDR1 is SEHNR and CDR2 FQNEAQ (reference sequence). The CDR3 bases are TGTGCCAGCAGCTTATTAACTAGCGGGGGGTACGAGACCCAGTACTTC. The encoded protein is CASSLLTSGGYETQYF.

The chain has TRBV29-1 and TRBJ2-1; 11 nucleotides agree with TRBD1. The CDR3 has 14 amino acids. Germline-derived CDR1 and CDR2 are SQVTM and ANQGSEA. With 6 bases clipped from V and 4 bases from J, the junction kept 5 bases outside the gene matches. The CDR3 DNA reads as TGCAGCGTCCGGACAGGGGGCGAATACAATGAGCAGTTCTTC. Amino acid sequence: CSVRTGGEYNEQFF.

The chain is built from TRBV29-1 and TRBJ2-3; D is perhaps TRBD2 (6 bases). The germline CDR1 and CDR2 sequences are SQVTM and ANQGSEA. The CDR3 covers 14 residues. V was shortened by 7 bases and J by 0 bases, with 14 bases between the two germline ends. The CDR3 region has the DNA TGCAGCGCCGACCCTGCGGGGAGCACAGATACGCAGTATTTT. Translated: CSADPAGSTDTQYF.

This clone has a handful of counts. The chain carries TRBV5-1 and TRBJ1-1, with TRBD1 identical over 7 bases. Unmatched junction bases numbered 9, after V lost 3 bases and J lost 4 bases. The germline V gene encodes CDR1 SGHRS and CDR2 YFSETQ. The CDR3 extends over 15 amino acids. CDR3 protein: CASSWDHTGATEAFF. CDR3 coding DNA: TGCGCCAGCAGCTGGGACCATACAGGGGCCACTGAAGCTTTCTTT.